Detailed here is one T cell receptor (beta chain). What antigen it recognizes has not been identified. The sample holds no much larger clone one base away, and base qualities are not on file. The lymph node samples were taken from the axillary draining lymph nodes of breast cancer patients. TCRdb lists the instrument as Illumina HiSeq 2000. Multiplex PCR amplification was used to generate the TCR beta chain libraries. The amplified TCR beta chain products were analyzed by high-throughput sequencing. TCRdb reran the public reads through fastp at Q25 and MiXCR, keeping productive beta chains. CDR3 protein duplicates are merged, each entry listing the most common genes and DNA. Here the sample has more than 85,000 distinct CDR3 sequences; over 20% occur a single time. The ten largest account for over 1% of the sample. These data belong to a study of breast tumors, draining lymph nodes, adjacent tissues (dated by TCRdb to the mid-2010s). General notes on the study: Breast cancer patients provided tumor, adjacent nontumor tissue and axillary lymph nodes, and the study compared the TCR beta repertoires across these three sources. The study aimed to assess the relationships and possible T-cell exchange between tumor, surrounding tissue and draining lymph node repertoires in human breast cancer.

CDR1 and CDR2, per the germline V gene (reference sequence), are LGHDT and YNNKEL. Trimming takes 0 bases from V and 8 bases from J, and the germline ends sit 22 bases apart. Including cysteine and phenylalanine, the CDR3 has 17 amino acids. The sequence is cut down to CDR3 DNA, 51 bases in frame from base 1. Here is what the overall study found, with its caveats: The conclusion that tumor T cells originate in lymph nodes was framed as consistent with a hypothesis rather than directly demonstrated. In luminal-like breast cancer, tumor and nontumor tissue repertoires resembled each other significantly more than in basal-like breast cancer. Tumor T-cell repertoires showed less diversity than lymph node repertoires and more diversity than nontumor tissue repertoires, and tumor T-cell repertoires showed preferential V and J gene usage. The data were judged consistent with most tumor T cells deriving from the lymph node and then expanding within tumor tissue.

The rearranged segments are TRBV3-1 and TRBJ1-2; tentative D gene TRBD1, with 6 bases matching. What was sequenced was axillary lymph node tissue. The TCR was taken from a female donor with breast cancer. Some clones in this sample may be carry-over from other donors' samples. At the DNA level, the sequence is TGTGCCAGCAGCCAAGATACCGGGACAAGGAGTTATCAGGGCTACACCTTC. Its product reads: CASSQDTGTRSYQGYTF.